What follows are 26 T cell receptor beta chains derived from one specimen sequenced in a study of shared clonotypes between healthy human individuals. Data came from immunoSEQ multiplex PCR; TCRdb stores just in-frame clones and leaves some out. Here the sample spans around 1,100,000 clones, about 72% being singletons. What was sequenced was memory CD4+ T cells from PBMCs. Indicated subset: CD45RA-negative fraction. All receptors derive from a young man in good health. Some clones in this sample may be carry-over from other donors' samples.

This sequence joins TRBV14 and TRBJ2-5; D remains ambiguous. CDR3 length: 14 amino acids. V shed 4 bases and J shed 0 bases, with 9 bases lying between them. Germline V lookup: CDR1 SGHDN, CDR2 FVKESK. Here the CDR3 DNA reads TGTGCCAGCAGCCTCCATAACTACCAAGAGACCCAGTACTTC. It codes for CASSLHNYQETQYF.

The CDR3 is CASSSPGVGHQFNYGYTF. In DNA, the CDR3 is TGTGCCAGCAGTTCCCCCGGGGTAGGGCACCAGTTTAACTATGGCTACACCTTC. The chain carries TRBV28 and TRBJ1-2; D gene ambiguous. The CDR3 sequence is 18 residues long. With 4 bases removed from V and 1 base from J, the gap between germline ends came to 22 bases. In germline, CDR1 is MDHEN, CDR2 SYDVKM.

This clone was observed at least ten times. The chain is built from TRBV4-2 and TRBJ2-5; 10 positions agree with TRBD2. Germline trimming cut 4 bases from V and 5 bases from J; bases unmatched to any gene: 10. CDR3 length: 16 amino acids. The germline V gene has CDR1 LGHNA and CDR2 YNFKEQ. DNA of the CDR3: TGTGCCAGCAGCCGAGAGCGGGAGGGCCGGGATGAGACCCAGTACTTC. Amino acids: CASSREREGRDETQYF.

The CDR3 coding sequence is TGCGCCAGCAGCTTGGAAGGGGGTTACATGAACACTGAAGCTTTCTTT. This encodes CASSLEGGYMNTEAFF. The chain employs TRBV5-1 and TRBJ1-1, with D possibly being TRBD1 (6 bases). Looked up from germline, CDR1 is SGHRS and CDR2 is YFSETQ. V dropped 0 bases and J dropped 0 bases, with 12 bases sitting between them. The CDR3 is 16 amino acids.

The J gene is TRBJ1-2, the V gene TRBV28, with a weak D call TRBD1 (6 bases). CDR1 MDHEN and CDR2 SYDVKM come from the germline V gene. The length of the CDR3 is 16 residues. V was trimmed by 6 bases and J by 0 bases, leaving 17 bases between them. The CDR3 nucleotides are TGTGCCAGCAGACCCCCCGGGACACTAGCTAACTATGGCTACACCTTC. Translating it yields CASRPPGTLANYGYTF.

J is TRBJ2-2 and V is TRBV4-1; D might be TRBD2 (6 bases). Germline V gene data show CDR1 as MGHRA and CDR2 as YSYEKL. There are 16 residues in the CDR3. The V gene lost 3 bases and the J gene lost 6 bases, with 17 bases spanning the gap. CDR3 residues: CASSQGTSVGSGELFF. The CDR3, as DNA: TGCGCCAGCAGCCAGGGGACTTCCGTAGGTTCCGGGGAGCTGTTTTTT.

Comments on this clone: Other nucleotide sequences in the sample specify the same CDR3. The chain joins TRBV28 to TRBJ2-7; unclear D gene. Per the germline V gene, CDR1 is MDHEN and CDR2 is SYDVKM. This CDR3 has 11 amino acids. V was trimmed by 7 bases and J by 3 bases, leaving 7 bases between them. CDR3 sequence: CASTRYYEQYF. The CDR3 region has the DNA TGTGCCAGCACCCGATACTACGAGCAGTACTTC.

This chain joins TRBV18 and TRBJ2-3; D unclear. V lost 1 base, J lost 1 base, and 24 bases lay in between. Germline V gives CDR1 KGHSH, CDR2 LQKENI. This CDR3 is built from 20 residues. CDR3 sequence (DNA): TGTGCCAGCTCACCACGATCACCTCTTATTCGATCCTATGGCACAGATACGCAGTATTTT. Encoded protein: CASSPRSPLIRSYGTDTQYF.

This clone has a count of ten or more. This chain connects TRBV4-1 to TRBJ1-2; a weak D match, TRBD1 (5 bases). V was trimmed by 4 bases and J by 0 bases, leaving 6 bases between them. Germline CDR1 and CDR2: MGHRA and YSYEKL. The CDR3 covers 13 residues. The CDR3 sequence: CASSPTANYGYTF. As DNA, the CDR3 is TGCGCCAGCAGCCCGACAGCTAACTATGGCTACACCTTC.

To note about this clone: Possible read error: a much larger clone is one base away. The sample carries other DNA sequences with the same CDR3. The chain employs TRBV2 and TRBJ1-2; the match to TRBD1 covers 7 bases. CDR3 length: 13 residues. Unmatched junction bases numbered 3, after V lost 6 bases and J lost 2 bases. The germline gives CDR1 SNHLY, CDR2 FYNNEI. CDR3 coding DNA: TGTGCCAGCAGCGGGACAGCGAACTATGGCTACACCTTC. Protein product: CASSGTANYGYTF.

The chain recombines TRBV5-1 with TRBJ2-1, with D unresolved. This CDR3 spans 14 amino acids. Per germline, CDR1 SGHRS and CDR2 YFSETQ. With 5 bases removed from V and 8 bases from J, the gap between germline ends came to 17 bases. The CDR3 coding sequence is TGCGCCAGCAGGCAAAATAGGGCTGGGGATGAGCAGTTCTTC. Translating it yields CASRQNRAGDEQFF.

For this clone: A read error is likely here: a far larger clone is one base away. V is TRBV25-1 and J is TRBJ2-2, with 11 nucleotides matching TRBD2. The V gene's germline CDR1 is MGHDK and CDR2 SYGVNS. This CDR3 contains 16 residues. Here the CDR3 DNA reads TGTGCCAGCAGTGGTCGACTAGCGGGATATGCCGGGGAGCTGCTTTTT. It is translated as CASSGRLAGYAGELLF.

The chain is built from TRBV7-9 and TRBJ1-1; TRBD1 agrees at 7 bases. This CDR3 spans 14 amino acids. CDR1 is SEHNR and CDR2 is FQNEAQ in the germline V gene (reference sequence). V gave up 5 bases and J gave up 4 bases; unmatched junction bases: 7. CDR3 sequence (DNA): TGTGCCAGCAGCAAATTCTCAGGGGGCACTGAAGCTTTCTTT. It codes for CASSKFSGGTEAFF.

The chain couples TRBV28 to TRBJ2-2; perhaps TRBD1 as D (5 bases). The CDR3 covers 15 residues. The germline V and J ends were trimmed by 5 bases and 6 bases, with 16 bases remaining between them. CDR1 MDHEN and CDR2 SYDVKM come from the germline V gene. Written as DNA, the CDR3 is TGTGCCAGCAGTGGCAGGGTTCTCGTCTCCGGGGAGCTGTTTTTT. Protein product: CASSGRVLVSGELFF.

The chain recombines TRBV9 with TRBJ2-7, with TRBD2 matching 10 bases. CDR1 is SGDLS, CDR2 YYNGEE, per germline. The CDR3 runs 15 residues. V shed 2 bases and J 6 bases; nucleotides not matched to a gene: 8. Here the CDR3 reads CASSVHEREGLEQYF. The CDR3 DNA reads TGTGCCAGCAGCGTTCATGAGCGGGAGGGCCTCGAGCAGTACTTC.

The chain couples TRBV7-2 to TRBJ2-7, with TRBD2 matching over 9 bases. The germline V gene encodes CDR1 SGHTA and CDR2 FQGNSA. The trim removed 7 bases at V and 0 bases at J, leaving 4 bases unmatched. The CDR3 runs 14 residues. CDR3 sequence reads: CASTPSGVSYEQYF. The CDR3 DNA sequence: TGTGCCAGCACCCCTAGCGGGGTCTCCTACGAGCAGTACTTC. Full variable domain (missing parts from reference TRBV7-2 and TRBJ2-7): GAGVSQSPSNKVTEKGKDVELRCDPISGHTALYWYRQSLGQGLEFLIYFQGNSAPDKSGLPSDRFSAERTGGSVSTLTIQRTQQEDSAVYLCASTPSGVSYEQYFGPGTRLTVT.

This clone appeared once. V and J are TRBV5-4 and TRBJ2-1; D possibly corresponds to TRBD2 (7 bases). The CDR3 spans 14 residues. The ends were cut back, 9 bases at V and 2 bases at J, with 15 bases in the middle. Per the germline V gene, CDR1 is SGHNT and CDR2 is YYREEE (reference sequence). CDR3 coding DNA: TGTGCCACCTCGGGGGGCCGGACCTACAATGAGCAGTTCTTC. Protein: CATSGGRTYNEQFF. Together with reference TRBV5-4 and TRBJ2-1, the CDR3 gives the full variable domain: ETGVTQSPTHLIKTRGQQVTLRCSSQSGHNTVSWYQQALGQGPQFIFQYYREEENGRGNFPPRFSGLQFPNYSSELNVNALELDDSALYLCATSGGRTYNEQFFGPGTRLTVL.

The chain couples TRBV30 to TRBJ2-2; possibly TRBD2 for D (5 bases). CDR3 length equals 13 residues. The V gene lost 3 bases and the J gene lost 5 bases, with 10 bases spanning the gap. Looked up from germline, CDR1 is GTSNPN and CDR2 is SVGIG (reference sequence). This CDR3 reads CAWRGAVTGELFF. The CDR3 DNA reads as TGTGCCTGGAGGGGAGCAGTGACCGGGGAGCTGTTTTTT.

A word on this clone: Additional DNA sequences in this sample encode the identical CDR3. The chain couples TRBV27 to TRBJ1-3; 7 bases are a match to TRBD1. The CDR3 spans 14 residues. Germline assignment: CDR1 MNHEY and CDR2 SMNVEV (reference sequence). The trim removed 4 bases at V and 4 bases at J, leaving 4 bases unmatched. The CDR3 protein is CASSSGGSGNTIYF. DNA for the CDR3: TGTGCCAGCAGTTCAGGGGGATCCGGAAACACCATATATTTT.

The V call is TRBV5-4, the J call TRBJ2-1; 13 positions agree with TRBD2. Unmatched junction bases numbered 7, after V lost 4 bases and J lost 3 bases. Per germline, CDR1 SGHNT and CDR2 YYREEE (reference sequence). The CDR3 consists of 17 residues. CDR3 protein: CASSRTSGSTHYNEQFF. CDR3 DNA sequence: TGTGCCAGCAGCCGGACTAGCGGGAGCACTCACTACAATGAGCAGTTCTTC.

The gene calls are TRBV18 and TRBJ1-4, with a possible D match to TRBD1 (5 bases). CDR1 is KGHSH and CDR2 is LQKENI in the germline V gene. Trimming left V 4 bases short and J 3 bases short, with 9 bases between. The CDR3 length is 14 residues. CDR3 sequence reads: CASSQTVPNEKLFF. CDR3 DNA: TGTGCCAGCTCACAGACAGTACCTAATGAAAAACTGTTTTTT.

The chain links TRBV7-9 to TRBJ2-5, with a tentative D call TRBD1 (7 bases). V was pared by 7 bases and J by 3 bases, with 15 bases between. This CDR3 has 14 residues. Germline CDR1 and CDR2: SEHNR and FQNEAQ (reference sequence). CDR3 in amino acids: CASNRGTAKETQYF. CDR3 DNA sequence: TGTGCCAGCAACCGCGGGACAGCCAAAGAGACCCAGTACTTC. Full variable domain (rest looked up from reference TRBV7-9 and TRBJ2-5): DTGVSQNPRHKITKRGQNVTFRCDPISEHNRLYWYRQTLGQGPEFLTYFQNEAQLEKSRLLSDRFSAERPKGSFSTLEIQRTEQGDSAMYLCASNRGTAKETQYFGPGTRLLVL.

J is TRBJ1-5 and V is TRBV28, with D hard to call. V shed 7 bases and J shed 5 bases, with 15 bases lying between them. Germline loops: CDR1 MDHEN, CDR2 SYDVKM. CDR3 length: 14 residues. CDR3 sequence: CASNSAQSDQPQHF. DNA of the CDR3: TGTGCCAGCAATTCGGCACAGTCGGATCAGCCCCAGCATTTT.

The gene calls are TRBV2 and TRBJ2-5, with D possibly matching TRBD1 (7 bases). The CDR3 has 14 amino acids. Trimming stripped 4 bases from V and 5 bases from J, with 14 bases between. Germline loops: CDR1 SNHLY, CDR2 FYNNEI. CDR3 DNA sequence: TGTGCCAGCAGTGTTCAGGGGGGAGAGGAGACCCAGTACTTC. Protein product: CASSVQGGEETQYF.

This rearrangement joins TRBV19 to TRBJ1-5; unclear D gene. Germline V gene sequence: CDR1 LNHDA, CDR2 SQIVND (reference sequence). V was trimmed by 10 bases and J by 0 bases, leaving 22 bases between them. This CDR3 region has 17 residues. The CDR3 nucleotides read TGTGCCACTAACGACGGCGGAATATCGTATAGCAATCAGCCCCAGCATTTT. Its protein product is CATNDGGISYSNQPQHF.

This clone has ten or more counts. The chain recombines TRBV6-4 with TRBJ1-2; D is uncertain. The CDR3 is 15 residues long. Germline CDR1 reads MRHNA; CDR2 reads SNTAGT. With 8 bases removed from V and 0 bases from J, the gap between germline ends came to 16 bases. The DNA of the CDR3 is TGTGCCAGCCCCCCCCTGGACCAAGCTAACTATGGCTACACCTTC. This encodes CASPPLDQANYGYTF.